This T cell receptor beta chain was recorded in a study of cytomegalovirus exposure and HLA in healthy donors. Donors consisted of healthy bone marrow donors. 60 Vbeta and 13 Jbeta primers were used in PCR. The assay was immunoSEQ multiplex PCR, and TCRdb's table has in-frame clones only and misses some. This table has more than 110,000 clones, 80% appearing once. Of note for this clone: What it recognizes is unknown.

J lost 11 bases, V lost 5 bases, and 8 bases had no gene match. Germline V gene data show CDR1 as MGHDK and CDR2 as SYGVNS. This CDR3 is built from 12 residues. Study results and caveats: Across donors, sequencing depth was assumed by presence/absence analyses to be roughly uniform.

The receptor was derived from a man aged 30 to 39 in good health and CMV-seronegative. V gene TRBV25-1 combines with J gene TRBJ1-1, with 7 bases that match TRBD1. Source material: PBMCs. Here the CDR3 DNA reads TGTGCCAGCAGTCTCCGGACAGGCAGCGCTTTCTTT. Its translation: CASSLRTGSAFF.